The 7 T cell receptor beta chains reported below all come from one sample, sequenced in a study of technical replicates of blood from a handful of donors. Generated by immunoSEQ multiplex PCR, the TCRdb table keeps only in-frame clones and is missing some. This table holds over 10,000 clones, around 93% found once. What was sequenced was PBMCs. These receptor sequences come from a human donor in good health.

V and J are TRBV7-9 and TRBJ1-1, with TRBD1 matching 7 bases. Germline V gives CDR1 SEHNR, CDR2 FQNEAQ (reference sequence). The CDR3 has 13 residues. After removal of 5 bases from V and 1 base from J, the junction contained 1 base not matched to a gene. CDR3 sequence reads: CASSQGGNTEAFF. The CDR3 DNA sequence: TGTGCCAGCAGCCAGGGGGGGAACACTGAAGCTTTCTTT. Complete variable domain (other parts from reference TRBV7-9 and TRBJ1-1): DTGVSQNPRHKITKRGQNVTFRCDPISEHNRLYWYRQTLGQGPEFLTYFQNEAQLEKSRLLSDRFSAERPKGSFSTLEIQRTEQGDSAMYLCASSQGGNTEAFFGQGTRLTVV.

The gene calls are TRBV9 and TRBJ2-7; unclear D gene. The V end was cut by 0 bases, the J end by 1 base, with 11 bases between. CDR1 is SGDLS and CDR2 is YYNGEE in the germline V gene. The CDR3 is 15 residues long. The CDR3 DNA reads TGTGCCAGCAGCGTAGGTAGCTATCATTCCTACGAGCAGTACTTC. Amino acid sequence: CASSVGSYHSYEQYF.

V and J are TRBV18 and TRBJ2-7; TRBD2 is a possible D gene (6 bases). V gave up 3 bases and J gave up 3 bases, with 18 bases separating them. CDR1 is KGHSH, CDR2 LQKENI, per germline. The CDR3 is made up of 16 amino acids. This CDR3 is CASSPVVGTGYYEQYF. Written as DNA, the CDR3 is TGTGCCAGCTCACCCGTGGTTGGGACTGGTTACTACGAGCAGTACTTC. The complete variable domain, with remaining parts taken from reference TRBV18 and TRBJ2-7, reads NAGVMQNPRHLVRRRGQEARLRCSPMKGHSHVYWYRQLPEEGLKFMVYLQKENIIDESGMPKERFSAEFPKEGPSILRIQQVVRGDSAAYFCASSPVVGTGYYEQYFGPGTRLTVT.

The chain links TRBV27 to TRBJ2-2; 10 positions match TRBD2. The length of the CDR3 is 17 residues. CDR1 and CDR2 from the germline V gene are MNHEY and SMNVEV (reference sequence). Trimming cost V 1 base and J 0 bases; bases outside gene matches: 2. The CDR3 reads CASSLWTSGPNTGELFF. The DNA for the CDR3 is TGTGCCAGCAGTTTATGGACTAGCGGACCGAACACCGGGGAGCTGTTTTTT.

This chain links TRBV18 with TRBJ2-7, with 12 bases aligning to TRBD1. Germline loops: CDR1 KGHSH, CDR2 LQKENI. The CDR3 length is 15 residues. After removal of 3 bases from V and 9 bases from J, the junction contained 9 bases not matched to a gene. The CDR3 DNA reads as TGTGCCAGCTCACCGAGCCGGGACAGGGGGCACGGGCAGTACTTC. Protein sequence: CASSPSRDRGHGQYF.

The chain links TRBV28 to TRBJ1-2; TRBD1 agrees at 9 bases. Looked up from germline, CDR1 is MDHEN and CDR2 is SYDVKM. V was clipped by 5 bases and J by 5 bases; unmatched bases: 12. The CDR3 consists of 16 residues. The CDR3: CASSASGTGMVYGYTF. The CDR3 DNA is TGTGCCAGCAGTGCCTCCGGGACAGGGATGGTGTATGGCTACACCTTC.

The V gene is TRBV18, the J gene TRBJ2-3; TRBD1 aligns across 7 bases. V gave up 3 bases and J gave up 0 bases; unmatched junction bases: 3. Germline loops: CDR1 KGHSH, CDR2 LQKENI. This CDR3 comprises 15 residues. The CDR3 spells CASSPAGGSTDTQYF. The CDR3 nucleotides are TGTGCCAGCTCACCGGCAGGGGGTAGCACAGATACGCAGTATTTT.